This T cell receptor (beta chain) appears in the sequencing data of a study of cytomegalovirus exposure and HLA in healthy donors. Use of 60 Vbeta and 13 Jbeta primers characterized the PCR. TCRdb keeps only in-frame clones here, not all; method: immunoSEQ multiplex PCR. Seen in this sample are under 250,000 clones; the ten most common clones hold around 1.1%. Regarding the study as a whole: The investigators catalogued 150 to 200 TCR beta chains as cytomegalovirus-associated. In an earlier analysis, about 87% or about 30%: the productive usage of most TCR beta V segments.

Details on this clone: Its target is unknown.

The germline V gene encodes CDR1 SGHTA and CDR2 FQGTGA. The CDR3 contains 16 residues. Unmatched junction bases numbered 9, after V lost 0 bases and J lost 8 bases. This chain connects TRBV7-3 to TRBJ2-1; 8 nucleotides agree with TRBD1. Sequenced sample: PBMCs. The receptor's source is a girl aged 2-15 years in good health and CMV-seropositive. The CDR3 region has the DNA TGTGCCAGCAGCTTAACCCAGGGGGCGATTGGGGATGAGCAGTTCTTC. Translation gives CASSLTQGAIGDEQFF.